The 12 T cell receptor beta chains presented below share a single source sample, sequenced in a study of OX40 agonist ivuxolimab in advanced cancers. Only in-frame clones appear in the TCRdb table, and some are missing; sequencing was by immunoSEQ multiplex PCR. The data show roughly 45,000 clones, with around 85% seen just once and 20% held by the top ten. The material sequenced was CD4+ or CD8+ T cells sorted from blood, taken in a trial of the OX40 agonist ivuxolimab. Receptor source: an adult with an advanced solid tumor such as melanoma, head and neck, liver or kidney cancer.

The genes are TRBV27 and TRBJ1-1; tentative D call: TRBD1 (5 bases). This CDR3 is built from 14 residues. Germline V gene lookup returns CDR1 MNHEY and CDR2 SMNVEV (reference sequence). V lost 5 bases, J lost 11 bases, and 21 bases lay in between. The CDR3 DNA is TGTGCCAGCAGTGAAGGGGCCGGGTTGAGAGGGGCTTTCTTT. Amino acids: CASSEGAGLRGAFF.

The CDR3 protein is CASSLALDWEQYF. CDR3 bases: TGTGCCAGCAGCTTAGCTTTGGACTGGGAGCAGTACTTC. The rearrangement links TRBV7-2 to TRBJ2-7; possible D gene TRBD2, 5 bases. This CDR3 has 13 amino acids. Germline V gene data show CDR1 as SGHTA and CDR2 as FQGNSA. V lost 0 bases and J 7 bases, leaving 10 bases between the germline ends.

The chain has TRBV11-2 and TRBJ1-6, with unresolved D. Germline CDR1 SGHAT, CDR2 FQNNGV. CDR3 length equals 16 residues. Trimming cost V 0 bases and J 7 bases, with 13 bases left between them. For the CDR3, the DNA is TGTGCCAGCAGCTTAGAAGGAAGGGCTTGGAATTCACCCCTCCACTTT. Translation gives CASSLEGRAWNSPLHF.

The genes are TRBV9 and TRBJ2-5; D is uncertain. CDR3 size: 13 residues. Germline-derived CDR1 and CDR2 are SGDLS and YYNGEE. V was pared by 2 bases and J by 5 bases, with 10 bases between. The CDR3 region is CASSVGREETQYF. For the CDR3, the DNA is TGTGCCAGCAGCGTCGGCCGTGAGGAGACCCAGTACTTC.

The CDR3 bases are TGTGCCAGCAGCTTAAGGGGGGACAGGGGTATTCACAATGAGCAGTTCTTC. It yields the protein CASSLRGDRGIHNEQFF. The genes are TRBV7-9 and TRBJ2-1; the match to TRBD1 covers 10 bases. V lost 2 bases and J lost 5; bases outside the gene matches: 9. Germline CDR1 reads SEHNR; CDR2 reads FQNEAQ (reference sequence). The CDR3 has 17 amino acids.

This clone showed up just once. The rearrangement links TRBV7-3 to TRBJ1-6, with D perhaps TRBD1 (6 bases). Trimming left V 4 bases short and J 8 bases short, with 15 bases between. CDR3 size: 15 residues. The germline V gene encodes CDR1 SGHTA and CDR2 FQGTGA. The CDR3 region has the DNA TGTGCCAGCAGCTCCACAGGGACCCTCCATTCACCCCTCCACTTT. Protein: CASSSTGTLHSPLHF.

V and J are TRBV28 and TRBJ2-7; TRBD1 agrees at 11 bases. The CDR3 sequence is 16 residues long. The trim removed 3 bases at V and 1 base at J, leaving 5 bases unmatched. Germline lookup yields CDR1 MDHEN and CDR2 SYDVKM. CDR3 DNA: TGTGCCAGCAGTTTTAGGTGGGACAGGGGGTCCTACGAGCAGTACGTC. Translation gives CASSFRWDRGSYEQYV.

CDR3 coding DNA: TGTGCCAGCAGCCTCCGACAGGGGCCACGGACCCAGTACTTC. This gives the protein CASSLRQGPRTQYF. V is TRBV7-8 and J is TRBJ2-5; 8 bases agree with TRBD1. CDR1 is SGHVS and CDR2 is FQNEAQ in the germline V gene. The CDR3 sequence is 14 residues long. V shed 5 bases, J shed 7 bases, and the junction held 9 bases outside the gene matches.

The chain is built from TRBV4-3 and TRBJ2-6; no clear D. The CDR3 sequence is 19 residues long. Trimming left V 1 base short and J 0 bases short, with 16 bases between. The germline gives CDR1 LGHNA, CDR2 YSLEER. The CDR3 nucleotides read TGCGCCAGCAGCCAAGTGGAGAGCCGTACCTTCTCTGGGGCCAACGTCCTGACTTTC. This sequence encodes CASSQVESRTFSGANVLTF.

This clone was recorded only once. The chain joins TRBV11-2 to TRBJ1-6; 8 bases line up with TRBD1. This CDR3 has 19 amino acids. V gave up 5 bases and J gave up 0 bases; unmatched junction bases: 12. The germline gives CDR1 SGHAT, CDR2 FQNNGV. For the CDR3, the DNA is TGTGCCAGCAGCGCCCTTCCCGGGACAGGAAGCTCCTATAATTCACCCCTCCACTTT. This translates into CASSALPGTGSSYNSPLHF.

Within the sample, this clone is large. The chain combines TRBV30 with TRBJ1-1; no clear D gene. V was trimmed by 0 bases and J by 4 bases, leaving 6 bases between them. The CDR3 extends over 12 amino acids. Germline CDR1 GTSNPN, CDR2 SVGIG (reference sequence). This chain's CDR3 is CAWSVRLTEAFF. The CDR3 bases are TGTGCCTGGAGTGTACGGCTCACTGAAGCTTTCTTT.

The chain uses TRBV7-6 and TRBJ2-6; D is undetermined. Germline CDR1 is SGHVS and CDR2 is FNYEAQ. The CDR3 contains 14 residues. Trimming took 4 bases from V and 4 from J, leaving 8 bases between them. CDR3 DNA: TGTGCCAGCAGCTCCTTAGGGGGGGCCAACGTCCTGACTTTC. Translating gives CASSSLGGANVLTF. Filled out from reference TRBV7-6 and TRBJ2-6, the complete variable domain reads GAGVSQSPRYKVTKRGQDVALRCDPISGHVSLYWYRQALGQGPEFLTYFNYEAQQDKSGLPNDRFSAERPEGSISTLTIQRTEQRDSAMYRCASSSLGGANVLTFGAGSRLTVL.